The 12 T cell receptor beta chains in this list originate from one sample, sequenced in a study of monozygotic twins with inflammatory bowel disease. TCRdb re-called the 5' RACE reads and gives one entry per CDR3 protein, without DNA. There are fewer than 150,000 distinct CDR3 sequences in the sample, with under 2.5% held by the top ten. Source material: blood. All receptors derive from a human donor with ulcerative colitis or Crohn's disease, or a healthy co-twin of an affected twin (not recorded which).

The chain recombines TRBV2 with TRBJ1-5; TCRdb gives TRBD1 as the D gene, but with no DNA this cannot be confirmed. The germline V gene has CDR1 SNHLY and CDR2 FYNNEI. The length of the CDR3 is 13 residues. The CDR3 here is CASQGPGAQPQHF.

The CDR3 protein is CAGGLYNEQFF. The chain has TRBV7-2 and TRBJ2-1; without DNA, the TCRdb call of TRBD1 cannot be checked. The CDR3 contains 11 residues. Germline-derived CDR1 and CDR2 are SGHTA and FQGNSA.

The chain has TRBV5-1 and TRBJ1-2; the D gene TCRdb calls, TRBD1, cannot be checked with no DNA. CDR1 SGHRS and CDR2 YFSETQ come from the germline V gene. The CDR3 has 15 residues. CDR3 sequence: CASSSQAAAAWGYTF.

The V gene is TRBV9, the J gene TRBJ2-3; lacking DNA, the TRBD2 call made by TCRdb goes unchecked. Germline-derived CDR1 and CDR2 are SGDLS and YYNGEE. The CDR3 totals 16 residues. This CDR3 reads CASSAGGAVSTDTQYF.

The CDR3 sequence: CASSSDRAGELFF. The rearrangement uses TRBV27 and TRBJ2-2; the TRBD1 assignment by TCRdb is unverifiable without DNA. CDR3 length: 13 amino acids. Per the germline V gene, CDR1 is MNHEY and CDR2 is SMNVEV (reference sequence).

The chain is built from TRBV5-1 and TRBJ1-1; TCRdb selects TRBD1, and the lack of DNA leaves this call unchecked. The germline V gene encodes CDR1 SGHRS and CDR2 YFSETQ. CDR3 length: 16 residues. CDR3 sequence reads: CASSLVSGTANTEAFF.

This sequence joins TRBV5-1 and TRBJ1-6; TCRdb calls TRBD1, which cannot be checked without DNA. The germline gives CDR1 SGHRS, CDR2 YFSETQ. This CDR3 region has 16 residues. The CDR3 is CASSRTFRGSNSPLHF.

The chain uses TRBV11-1 and TRBJ2-5; TCRdb proposes TRBD1, but this gene call is untestable without DNA. The germline V gene has CDR1 SGHAT and CDR2 FQDESV (reference sequence). This CDR3 comprises 13 residues. CDR3 sequence: CASSLSQVSAQYF. The variable domain in full, completed from reference TRBV11-1 and TRBJ2-5, reads EAEVAQSPRYKITEKSQAVAFWCDPISGHATLYWYRQILGQGPELLVQFQDESVVDDSQLPKDRFSAERLKGVDSTLKIQPAELGDSAMYLCASSLSQVSAQYFGPGTRLLVL.

V gene TRBV6-6 combines with J gene TRBJ1-1; the TCRdb call, TRBD1, lacks DNA for checking. This CDR3 contains 12 residues. Germline V lookup: CDR1 MNHNY, CDR2 SVGAGI (reference sequence). CDR3 protein: CASSWGMAEAFF.

The chain links TRBV5-1 to TRBJ2-2; TCRdb names TRBD1, which stays unverified in the absence of DNA. Germline V gives CDR1 SGHRS, CDR2 YFSETQ. CDR3 length equals 15 residues. The CDR3 protein is CASSLIQGDTGELFF.

The rearrangement uses TRBV19 and TRBJ2-7; checking the TCRdb D call of TRBD1 is not possible without DNA. The CDR3 contains 16 residues. Per germline, CDR1 LNHDA and CDR2 SQIVND (reference sequence). CDR3 in amino acids: CASSKYWDTSSYEQYF.

CDR3 sequence: CSVEGDRESTDTQYF. This chain connects TRBV29-1 to TRBJ2-3; TCRdb proposes TRBD1, but this gene call is untestable without DNA. CDR1 and CDR2 from the germline V gene are SQVTM and ANQGSEA. The CDR3 extends over 15 amino acids.